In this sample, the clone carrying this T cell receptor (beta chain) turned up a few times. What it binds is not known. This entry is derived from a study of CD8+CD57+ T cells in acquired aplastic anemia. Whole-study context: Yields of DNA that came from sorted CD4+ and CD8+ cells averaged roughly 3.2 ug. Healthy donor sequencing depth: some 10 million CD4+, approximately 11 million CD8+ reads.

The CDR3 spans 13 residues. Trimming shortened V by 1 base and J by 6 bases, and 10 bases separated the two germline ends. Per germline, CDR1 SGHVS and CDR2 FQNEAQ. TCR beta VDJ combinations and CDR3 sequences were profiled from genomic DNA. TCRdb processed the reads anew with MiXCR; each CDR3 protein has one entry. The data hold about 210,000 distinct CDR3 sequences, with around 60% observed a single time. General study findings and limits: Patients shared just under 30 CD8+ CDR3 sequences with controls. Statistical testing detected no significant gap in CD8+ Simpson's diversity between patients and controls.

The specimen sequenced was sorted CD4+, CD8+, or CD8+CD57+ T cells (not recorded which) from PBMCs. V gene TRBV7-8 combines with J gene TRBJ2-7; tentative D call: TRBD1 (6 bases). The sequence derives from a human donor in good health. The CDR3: CASSLGTAGEQYF. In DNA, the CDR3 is TGTGCCAGCAGCTTAGGGACAGCCGGCGAGCAGTACTTC.